This TCR beta chain appears in the sequencing data of a study of cytomegalovirus exposure and HLA in healthy donors. For this clone: Its antigen is undetermined.

The primer mix had 60 Vbeta and 13 Jbeta primers. The method was immunoSEQ multiplex PCR; TCRdb's version includes in-frame clones alone and lacks a portion of them. The repertoire holds around 140,000 clones, with over 70% as singletons. The V and J ends lost 3 bases and 2 bases respectively, with 12 bases between them. Looked up from germline, CDR1 is MGHDK and CDR2 is SYGVNS. The CDR3 consists of 15 residues. Study results and limitations: Most TCR sequences showed up rarely, but some public TCRs showed up in many donors. Researchers reportedly found TCR beta sequences accurately predicted most subjects' HLA-A and HLA-B alleles. Productive status was seen about 90% or about 30% of the time for most TCR beta V segments in an earlier analysis.

Sequencing was performed on PBMCs. The receptor was isolated from a woman between 18 and 30 years old in good health and CMV-seronegative. The V call is TRBV25-1, the J call TRBJ2-3; a possible D gene is TRBD1 (5 bases). This chain's CDR3 is CASSDRETATDTQYF. CDR3 coding DNA: TGTGCCAGCAGTGACAGGGAAACTGCCACAGATACGCAGTATTTT.